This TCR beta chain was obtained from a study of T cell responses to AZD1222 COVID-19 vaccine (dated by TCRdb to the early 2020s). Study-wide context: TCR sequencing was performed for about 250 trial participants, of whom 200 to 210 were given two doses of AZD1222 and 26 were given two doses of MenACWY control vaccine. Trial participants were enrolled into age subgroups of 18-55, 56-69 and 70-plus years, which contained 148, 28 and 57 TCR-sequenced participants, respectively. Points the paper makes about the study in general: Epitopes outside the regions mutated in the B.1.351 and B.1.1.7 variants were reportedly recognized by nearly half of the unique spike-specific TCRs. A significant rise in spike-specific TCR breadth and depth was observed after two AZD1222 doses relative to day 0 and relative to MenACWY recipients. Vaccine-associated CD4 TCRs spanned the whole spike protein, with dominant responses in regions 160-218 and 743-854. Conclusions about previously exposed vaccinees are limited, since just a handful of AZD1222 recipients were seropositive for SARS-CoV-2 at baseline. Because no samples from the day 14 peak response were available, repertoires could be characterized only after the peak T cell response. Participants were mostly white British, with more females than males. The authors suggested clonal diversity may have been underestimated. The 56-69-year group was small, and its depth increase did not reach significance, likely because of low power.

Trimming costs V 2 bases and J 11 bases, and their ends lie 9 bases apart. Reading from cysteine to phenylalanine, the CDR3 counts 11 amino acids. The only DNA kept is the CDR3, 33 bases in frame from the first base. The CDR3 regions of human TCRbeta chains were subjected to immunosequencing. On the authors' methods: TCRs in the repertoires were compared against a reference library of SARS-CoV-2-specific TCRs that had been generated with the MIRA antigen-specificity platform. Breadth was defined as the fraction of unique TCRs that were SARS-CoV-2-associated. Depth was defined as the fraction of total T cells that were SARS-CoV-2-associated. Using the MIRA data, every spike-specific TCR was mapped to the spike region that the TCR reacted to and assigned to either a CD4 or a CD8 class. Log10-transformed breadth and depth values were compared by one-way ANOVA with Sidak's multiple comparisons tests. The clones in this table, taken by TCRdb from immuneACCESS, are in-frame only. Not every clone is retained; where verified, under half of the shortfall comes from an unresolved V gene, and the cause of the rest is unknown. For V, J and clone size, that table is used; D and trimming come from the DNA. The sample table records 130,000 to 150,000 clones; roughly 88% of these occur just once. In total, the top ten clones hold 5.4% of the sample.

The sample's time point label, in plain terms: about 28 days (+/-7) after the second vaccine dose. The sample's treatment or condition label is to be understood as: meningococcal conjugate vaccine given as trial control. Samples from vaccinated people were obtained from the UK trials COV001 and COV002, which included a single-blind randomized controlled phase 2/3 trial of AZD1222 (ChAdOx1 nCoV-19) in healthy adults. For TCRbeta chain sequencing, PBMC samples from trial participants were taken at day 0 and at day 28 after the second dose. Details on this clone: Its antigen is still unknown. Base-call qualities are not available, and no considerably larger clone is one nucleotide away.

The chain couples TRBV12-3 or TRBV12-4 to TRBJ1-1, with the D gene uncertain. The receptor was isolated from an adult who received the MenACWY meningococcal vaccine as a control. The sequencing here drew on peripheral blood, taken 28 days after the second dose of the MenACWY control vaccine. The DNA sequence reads TGTGCCAGCAGTTTAAGAACGGAGGCTTTCTTT. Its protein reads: CASSLRTEAFF.